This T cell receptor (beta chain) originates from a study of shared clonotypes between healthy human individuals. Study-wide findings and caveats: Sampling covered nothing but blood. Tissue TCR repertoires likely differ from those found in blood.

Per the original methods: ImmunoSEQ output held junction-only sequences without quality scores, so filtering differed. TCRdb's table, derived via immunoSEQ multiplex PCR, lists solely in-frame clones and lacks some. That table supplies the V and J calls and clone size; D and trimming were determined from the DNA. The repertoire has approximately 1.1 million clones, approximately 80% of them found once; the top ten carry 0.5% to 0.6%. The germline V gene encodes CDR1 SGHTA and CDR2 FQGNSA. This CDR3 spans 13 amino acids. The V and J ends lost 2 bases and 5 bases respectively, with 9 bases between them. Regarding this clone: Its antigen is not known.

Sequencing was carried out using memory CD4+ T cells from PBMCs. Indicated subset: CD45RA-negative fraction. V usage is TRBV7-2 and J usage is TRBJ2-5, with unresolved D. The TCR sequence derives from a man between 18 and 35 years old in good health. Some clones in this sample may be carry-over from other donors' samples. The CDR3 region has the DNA TGTGCCAGCAGCTTAAGGTTTGGCGAGACCCAGTACTTC. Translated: CASSLRFGETQYF. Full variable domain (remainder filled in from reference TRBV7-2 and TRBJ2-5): GAGVSQSPSNKVTEKGKDVELRCDPISGHTALYWYRQSLGQGLEFLIYFQGNSAPDKSGLPSDRFSAERTGGSVSTLTIQRTQQEDSAVYLCASSLRFGETQYFGPGTRLLVL.